The rows below give T cell receptor beta chains drawn from one sample of a study of T-cell memory formation after mild COVID-19. One entry per CDR3 protein results from TCRdb running MiXCR on the 5' RACE reads. The sample has about 360,000 distinct CDR3 sequences, 10% to 15% seen once. The specimen sequenced was PBMCs or a T cell subset sorted from them (not recorded which). The receptors were gathered from a man aged 18 to 29 who had mild COVID-19 (a few samples of this study predate the infection). Cell type and time point are not known. Both conserved end residues are part of each CDR3. A D gene is named only where the DNA matches it firmly. Size is omitted from some rows. Given values are once, few, many or a class for expanded clones.

D gene,J gene,clone size,V gene,CDR3 protein,CDR3 DNA
NA,TRBJ1-6,NA,TRBV6-5,CASSYGYGSMSPLHF,TGTGCCAGCAGTTACGGGTACGGCTCCATGTCACCCCTCCACTTT
NA,TRBJ2-1,few,TRBV10-3,CAISDQYQGSGTYNEQFF,TGTGCCATCAGTGACCAATATCAGGGGAGCGGGACCTACAATGAGCAGTTCTTC
NA,TRBJ1-5,few,TRBV10-3,CAISESGVGQPQHF,TGTGCCATCAGTGAGTCCGGAGTCGGTCAGCCCCAGCATTTT
NA,TRBJ1-4,few,TRBV20-1,CSAREGPSHNEKLFF,TGCAGTGCTAGAGAGGGGCCAAGTCATAATGAAAAACTGTTTTTT
TRBD2,TRBJ2-5,NA,TRBV7-9,CASSFLELAGLAGLQETQYF,TGTGCCAGCAGCTTCCTAGAGTTGGCGGGACTAGCGGGGCTCCAAGAGACCCAGTACTTC
NA,TRBJ2-5,few,TRBV4-2,CASSQDIHQETQYF,TGTGCCAGCAGCCAAGACATACACCAAGAGACCCAGTACTTC
NA,TRBJ2-5,NA,TRBV7-2,CASRFSGTEETQYF,TGTGCCAGCAGATTTTCCGGGACCGAAGAGACCCAGTACTTC
NA,TRBJ2-2,NA,TRBV28,CASKDQVTGELFF,TGTGCCAGCAAGGACCAAGTCACCGGGGAGCTGTTTTTT
TRBD1,TRBJ2-1,many,TRBV5-1,CASGNQGADEQFF,TGCGCCAGCGGAAACCAGGGGGCTGATGAGCAGTTCTTC
NA,TRBJ2-6,NA,TRBV5-5,CASSARGPVGANVLTF,TGTGCCAGCAGCGCCCGTGGCCCTGTGGGGGCCAACGTCCTGACTTTC
TRBD1,TRBJ1-2,NA,TRBV25-1,CASLETGINYGYTF,TGTGCCAGCCTTGAGACAGGGATTAACTATGGCTACACCTTC
TRBD1,TRBJ2-5,NA,TRBV9,CASSPGQGAAETQYF,TGTGCCAGCAGCCCGGGACAGGGGGCTGCTGAGACCCAGTACTTC
NA,TRBJ2-2,few,TRBV9,CASSATGTVGGELFF,TGTGCCAGCAGCGCAACCGGGACGGTGGGCGGGGAGCTGTTTTTT
TRBD2,TRBJ2-4,NA,TRBV6-2/TRBV6-3,CASSPGGAYIQYF,TGTGCCAGCAGCCCCGGGGGGGCTTACATTCAGTACTTC
NA,TRBJ1-2,NA,TRBV20-1,CSARDPKRSNYGYTF,TGCAGTGCTAGAGATCCAAAGAGATCTAACTATGGCTACACCTTC
NA,TRBJ1-1,NA,TRBV9,CASSVESSGRGTEAFF,TGTGCCAGCAGCGTAGAGAGTTCGGGCAGGGGTACTGAAGCTTTCTTT
NA,TRBJ1-2,many,TRBV7-9,CASSLGYAYGYTF,TGTGCCAGCAGCTTAGGGTACGCGTATGGCTACACCTTC
NA,TRBJ1-1,NA,TRBV12-3/TRBV12-4,CASSLGNWNTEAFF,TGTGCCAGCAGTTTAGGGAATTGGAACACTGAAGCTTTCTTT
NA,TRBJ2-2,many,TRBV4-1,CASRLQGRGTGELFF,TGCGCCAGCAGACTCCAGGGCCGGGGCACCGGGGAGCTGTTTTTT
NA,TRBJ2-1,few,TRBV4-3,CASSQHLGAYNEQFF,TGCGCCAGCAGCCAACATCTGGGCGCTTACAATGAGCAGTTCTTC
NA,TRBJ2-1,many,TRBV5-1,CASSFGSSYNEQFF,TGCGCCAGCAGCTTCGGGAGCTCCTACAATGAGCAGTTCTTC
TRBD2,TRBJ2-5,NA,TRBV7-9,CASSRPSLAETQYF,TGTGCCAGCAGCCGGCCCTCACTAGCGGAGACCCAGTACTTC
NA,TRBJ1-1,NA,TRBV7-9,CASSPPGRTEAFF,TGTGCCAGCAGCCCGCCGGGCCGGACTGAAGCTTTCTTT
NA,TRBJ2-5,few,TRBV5-1,CASSFHRETQYF,TGCGCCAGCAGCTTCCATCGAGAGACCCAGTACTTC
NA,TRBJ2-2,few,TRBV7-3,CASSLLSTGELFF,TGTGCCAGCAGCTTACTCTCCACCGGGGAGCTGTTTTTT
NA,TRBJ1-6,few,TRBV5-8,CASSTGFNSPLHF,TGTGCCAGCAGCACAGGGTTTAATTCACCCCTCCACTTT
TRBD1,TRBJ2-7,many,TRBV5-1,CASSLTGQSYEQYF,TGCGCCAGCAGCTTAACGGGACAGTCCTACGAGCAGTACTTC
NA,TRBJ1-2,NA,TRBV6-2/TRBV6-3,CASSYSGTEDYGYTF,TGTGCCAGCAGTTACTCCGGGACGGAGGACTATGGCTACACCTTC
NA,TRBJ1-6,NA,TRBV6-5,CASSNLQDNSPLHF,TGTGCCAGCAGTAACCTACAGGATAATTCACCCCTCCACTTT
NA,TRBJ2-5,NA,TRBV7-9,CASSLSRGRDVETQYF,TGTGCCAGCAGCTTAAGCCGGGGCCGGGATGTGGAGACCCAGTACTTC
NA,TRBJ1-2,NA,TRBV20-1,CSAYTGTESYGYTF,TGCAGTGCTTATACCGGGACTGAGTCCTATGGCTACACCTTC
NA,TRBJ1-1,NA,TRBV20-1,CSTLGDTEAFF,TGCAGTACTTTAGGGGACACTGAAGCTTTCTTT
NA,TRBJ2-7,NA,TRBV6-6,CASSYSRGENEQYF,TGTGCCAGCAGTTACTCCAGGGGGGAGAACGAGCAGTACTTC
NA,TRBJ2-7,NA,TRBV27,CASSLPGTQTYEQYF,TGTGCCAGCAGTTTACCCGGGACACAGACCTACGAGCAGTACTTC
NA,TRBJ2-5,NA,TRBV20-1,CSARAIRTERTQETQYF,TGCAGTGCTAGAGCTATCCGGACAGAGAGGACCCAAGAGACCCAGTACTTC
TRBD2,TRBJ2-1,NA,TRBV11-2,CASRLAGDYNEQFF,TGTGCCAGCAGGCTAGCGGGAGACTACAATGAGCAGTTCTTC
NA,TRBJ2-5,NA,TRBV12-3/TRBV12-4,CASSLSPASAQETQYF,TGTGCCAGCAGTTTATCCCCCGCTAGCGCCCAAGAGACCCAGTACTTC
NA,TRBJ2-1,NA,TRBV20-1,CSARGFDLENSYNEQFF,TGCAGTGCTAGAGGCTTCGACCTGGAAAACTCCTACAATGAGCAGTTCTTC
TRBD1,TRBJ2-5,NA,TRBV12-3/TRBV12-4,CASSWGQLSSGETQYF,TGTGCCAGCAGTTGGGGACAGCTAAGCTCGGGGGAGACCCAGTACTTC
TRBD1,TRBJ1-6,NA,TRBV12-3/TRBV12-4,CASSFQGGQSLHF,TGTGCCAGCAGTTTCCAGGGGGGACAATCCCTCCACTTT
NA,TRBJ2-2,NA,TRBV6-5,CASSYWGAGELFF,TGTGCCAGCAGTTACTGGGGTGCCGGGGAGCTGTTTTTT
NA,TRBJ1-5,few,TRBV4-3,CASSQDRTSNQPQHF,TGCGCCAGCAGCCAAGACAGGACGTCCAATCAGCCCCAGCATTTT
NA,TRBJ2-6,NA,TRBV7-2,CASSSVPGANVLTF,TGTGCCAGCAGCTCCGTCCCTGGGGCCAACGTCCTGACTTTC
TRBD1,TRBJ1-1,few,TRBV4-1,CASSQETGRANTEAFF,TGCGCCAGCAGCCAAGAGACAGGGAGGGCGAACACTGAAGCTTTCTTT
NA,TRBJ2-2,NA,TRBV14,CASSHRVGRGPNTGELFF,TGTGCCAGCAGCCACCGCGTGGGGCGGGGCCCGAACACCGGGGAGCTGTTTTTT
TRBD1,TRBJ2-3,NA,TRBV7-9,CASSPSPGQGTDTQYF,TGTGCCAGCAGCCCATCACCGGGACAGGGCACAGATACGCAGTATTTT
NA,TRBJ1-1,NA,TRBV20-1,CSASGVTEAFF,TGCAGTGCAAGCGGGGTCACTGAAGCTTTCTTT
NA,TRBJ2-3,many,TRBV25-1,CASSVRDTQYF,TGTGCCAGCAGTGTACGGGATACGCAGTATTTT
TRBD2,TRBJ2-2,many,TRBV20-1,CSATLAGGVGRELFF,TGCAGTGCTACTCTAGCGGGGGGGGTCGGCCGGGAGCTGTTTTTT
NA,TRBJ1-4,few,TRBV4-3,CASSRAGQLNEKLFF,TGCGCCAGCAGCCGCGCGGGCCAACTTAATGAAAAACTGTTTTTT
NA,TRBJ1-5,few,TRBV28,CASSLNTRDQPQHF,TGTGCCAGCAGTTTAAATACAAGAGATCAGCCCCAGCATTTT
TRBD2,TRBJ2-2,few,TRBV7-9,CASSLRASGFANTGELFF,TGTGCCAGCAGCTTAAGGGCTAGCGGTTTCGCGAACACCGGGGAGCTGTTTTTT
TRBD2,TRBJ2-7,few,TRBV11-2,CASSLGTSGDSYEQYF,TGTGCCAGCAGCTTAGGGACTAGCGGGGATTCCTACGAGCAGTACTTC
NA,TRBJ1-4,NA,TRBV4-1,CASSPALVRANEKLFF,TGCGCCAGCAGCCCGGCCCTTGTCAGGGCCAATGAAAAACTGTTTTTT
TRBD1,TRBJ1-3,NA,TRBV7-9,CASSLRGQGPSGNTIYF,TGTGCCAGCAGCTTACGGGGACAGGGACCTTCTGGAAACACCATATATTTT
NA,TRBJ1-4,NA,TRBV7-9,CASSRYQGEKLFF,TGTGCCAGCAGCCGATATCAGGGTGAAAAACTGTTTTTT
NA,TRBJ2-1,NA,TRBV6-2/TRBV6-3,CASTTRGRVYSYNEQFF,TGTGCCAGCACCACGAGGGGCCGGGTTTACTCCTACAATGAGCAGTTCTTC
NA,TRBJ1-5,NA,TRBV4-3,CASSQDRGAYPIF,TGCGCCAGCAGCCAAGATCGCGGGGCCTACCCTATTTTT